This T cell receptor (beta chain) is from a study of cytomegalovirus exposure and HLA in healthy donors. Use of 60 Vbeta and 13 Jbeta primers characterized the PCR. Produced via immunoSEQ multiplex PCR; TCRdb's table is partial and in-frame only. The table records 100,000 to 150,000 clones, 60% to 80% of them present only once. CDR1 SGHRS and CDR2 YFSETQ come from the germline V gene. This CDR3 is 13 amino acids long. V lost 2 bases and J 8 bases, leaving 11 bases between the germline ends. This TCR derives from a man aged 45-60 years in good health and CMV-seropositive. The sample taken for sequencing was PBMCs. The genes are TRBV5-1 and TRBJ2-1, with D perhaps matching TRBD2 (6 bases). CDR3 protein: CASSFGQRDEQFF. In nucleotides, the CDR3 is TGCGCCAGCAGCTTTGGGCAGCGGGATGAGCAGTTCTTC.